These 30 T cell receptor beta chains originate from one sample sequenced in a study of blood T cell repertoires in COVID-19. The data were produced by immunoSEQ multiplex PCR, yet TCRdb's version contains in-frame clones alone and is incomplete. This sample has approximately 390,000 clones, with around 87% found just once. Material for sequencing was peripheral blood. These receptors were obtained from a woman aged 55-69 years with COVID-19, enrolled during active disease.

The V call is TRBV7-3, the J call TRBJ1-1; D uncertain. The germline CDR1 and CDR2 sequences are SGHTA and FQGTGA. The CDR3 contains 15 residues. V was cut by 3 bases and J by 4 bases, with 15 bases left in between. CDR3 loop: CASSLSSPRLTEAFF. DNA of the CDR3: TGTGCCAGCAGCTTGTCCAGCCCGAGACTCACTGAAGCTTTCTTT. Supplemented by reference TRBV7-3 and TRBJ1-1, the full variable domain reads GAGVSQTPSNKVTEKGKYVELRCDPISGHTALYWYRQSLGQGPEFLIYFQGTGAADDSGLPNDRFFAVRPEGSVSTLKIQRTERGDSAVYLCASSLSSPRLTEAFFGQGTRLTVV.

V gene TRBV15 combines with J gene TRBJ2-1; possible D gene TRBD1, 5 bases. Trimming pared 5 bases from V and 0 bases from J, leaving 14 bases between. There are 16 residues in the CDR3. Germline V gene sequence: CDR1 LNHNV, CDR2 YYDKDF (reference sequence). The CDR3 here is CATSEGTGTSYNEQFF. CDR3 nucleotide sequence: TGTGCCACCAGCGAAGGAACAGGTACCTCCTACAATGAGCAGTTCTTC. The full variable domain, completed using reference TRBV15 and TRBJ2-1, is DAMVIQNPRYQVTQFGKPVTLSCSQTLNHNVMYWYQQKSSQAPKLLFHYYDKDFNNEADTPDNFQSRRPNTSFCFLDIRSPGLGDTAMYLCATSEGTGTSYNEQFFGPGTRLTVL.

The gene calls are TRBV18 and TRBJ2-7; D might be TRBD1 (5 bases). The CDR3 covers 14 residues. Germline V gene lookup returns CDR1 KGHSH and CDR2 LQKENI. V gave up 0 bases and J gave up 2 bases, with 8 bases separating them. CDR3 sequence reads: CASSPPGVPYEQYF. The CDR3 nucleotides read TGTGCCAGCTCACCACCAGGGGTTCCCTACGAGCAGTACTTC.

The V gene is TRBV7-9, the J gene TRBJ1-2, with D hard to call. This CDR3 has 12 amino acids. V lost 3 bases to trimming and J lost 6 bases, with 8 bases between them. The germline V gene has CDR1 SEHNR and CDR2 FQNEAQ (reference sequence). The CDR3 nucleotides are TGTGCCAGCAGCTTTGAGTTTGATGGCTACACCTTC. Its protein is CASSFEFDGYTF.

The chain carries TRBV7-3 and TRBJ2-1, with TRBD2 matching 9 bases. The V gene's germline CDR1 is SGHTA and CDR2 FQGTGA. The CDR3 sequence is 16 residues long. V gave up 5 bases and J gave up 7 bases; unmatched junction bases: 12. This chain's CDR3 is CASSPVAGAIGNEQFF. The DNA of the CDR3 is TGTGCCAGCAGCCCCGTAGCGGGGGCTATTGGGAATGAGCAGTTCTTC.

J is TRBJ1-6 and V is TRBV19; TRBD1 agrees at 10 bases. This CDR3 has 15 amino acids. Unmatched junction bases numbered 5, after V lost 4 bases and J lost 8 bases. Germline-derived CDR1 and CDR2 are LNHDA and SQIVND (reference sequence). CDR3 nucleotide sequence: TGTGCCAGTAGTACAATCGGGACAGGGGATTCACCCCTCCACTTT. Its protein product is CASSTIGTGDSPLHF.

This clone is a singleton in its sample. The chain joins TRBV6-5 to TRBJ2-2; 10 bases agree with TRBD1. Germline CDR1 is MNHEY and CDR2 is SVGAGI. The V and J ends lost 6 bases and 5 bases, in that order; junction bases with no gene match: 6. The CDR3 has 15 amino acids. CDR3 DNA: TGTGCCAGCAGGTCCGGGACAGGGGTGACCGGGGAGCTGTTTTTT. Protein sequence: CASRSGTGVTGELFF.

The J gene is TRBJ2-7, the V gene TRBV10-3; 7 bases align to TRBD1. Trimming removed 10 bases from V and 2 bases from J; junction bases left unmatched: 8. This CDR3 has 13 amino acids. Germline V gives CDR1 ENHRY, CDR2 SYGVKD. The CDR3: CATGPGQPYEQYF. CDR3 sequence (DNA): TGTGCCACGGGTCCGGGACAGCCCTACGAGCAGTACTTC.

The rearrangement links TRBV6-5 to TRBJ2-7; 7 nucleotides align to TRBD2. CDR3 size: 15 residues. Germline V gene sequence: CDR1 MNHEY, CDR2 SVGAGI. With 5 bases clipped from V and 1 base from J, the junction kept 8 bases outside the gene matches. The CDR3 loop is CASSPWGGPSYEQYF. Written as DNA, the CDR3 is TGTGCCAGCAGTCCTTGGGGGGGACCATCCTACGAGCAGTACTTC.

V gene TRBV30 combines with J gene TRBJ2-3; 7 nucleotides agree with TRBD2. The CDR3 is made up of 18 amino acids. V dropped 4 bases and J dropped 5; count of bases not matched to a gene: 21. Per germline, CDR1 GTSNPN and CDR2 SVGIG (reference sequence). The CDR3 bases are TGTGCCTGGACCGAAGGGGTGGGGGGGATCAACGATCTAGATACGCAGTATTTT. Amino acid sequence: CAWTEGVGGINDLDTQYF.

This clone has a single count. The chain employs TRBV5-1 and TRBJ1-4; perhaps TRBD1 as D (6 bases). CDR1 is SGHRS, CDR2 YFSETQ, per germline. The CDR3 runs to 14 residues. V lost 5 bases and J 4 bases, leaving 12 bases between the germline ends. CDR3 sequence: CASRLRTDNEKLFF. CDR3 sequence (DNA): TGCGCCAGCAGATTGAGGACAGATAATGAAAAACTGTTTTTT.

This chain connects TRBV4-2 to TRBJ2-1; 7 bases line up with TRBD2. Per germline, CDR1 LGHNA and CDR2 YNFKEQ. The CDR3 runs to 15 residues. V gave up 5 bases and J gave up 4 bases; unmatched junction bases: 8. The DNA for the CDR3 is TGTGCCAGCAGCGGGTCAGGGACTAATTACAATGAGCAGTTCTTC. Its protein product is CASSGSGTNYNEQFF.

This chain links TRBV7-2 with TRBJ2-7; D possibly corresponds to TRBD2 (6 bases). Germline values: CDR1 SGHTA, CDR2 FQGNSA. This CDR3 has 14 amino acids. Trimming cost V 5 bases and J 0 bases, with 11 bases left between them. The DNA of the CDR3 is TGTGCCAGCAGCCAGGGACTTCTCTCCTACGAGCAGTACTTC. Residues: CASSQGLLSYEQYF.

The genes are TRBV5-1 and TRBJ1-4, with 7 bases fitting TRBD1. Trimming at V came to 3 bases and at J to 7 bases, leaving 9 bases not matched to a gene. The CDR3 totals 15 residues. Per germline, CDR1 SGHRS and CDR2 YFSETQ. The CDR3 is CASSSQGVRSEKLFF. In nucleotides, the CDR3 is TGCGCCAGCAGCTCTCAGGGGGTAAGGAGTGAAAAACTGTTTTTT.

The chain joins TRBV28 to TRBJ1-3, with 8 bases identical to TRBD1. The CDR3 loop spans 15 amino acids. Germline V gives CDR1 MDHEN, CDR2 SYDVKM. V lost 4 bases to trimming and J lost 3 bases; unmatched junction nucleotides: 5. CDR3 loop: CASSSSDRVGNTIYF. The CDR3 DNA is TGTGCCAGCAGTTCATCGGACAGGGTTGGAAACACCATATATTTT.

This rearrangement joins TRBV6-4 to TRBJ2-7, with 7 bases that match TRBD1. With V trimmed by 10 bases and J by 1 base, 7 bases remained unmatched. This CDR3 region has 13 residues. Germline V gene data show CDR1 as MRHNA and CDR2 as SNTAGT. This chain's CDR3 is CAITPGQSYEQYF. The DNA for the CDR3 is TGTGCCATCACACCGGGACAGTCCTACGAGCAGTACTTC.

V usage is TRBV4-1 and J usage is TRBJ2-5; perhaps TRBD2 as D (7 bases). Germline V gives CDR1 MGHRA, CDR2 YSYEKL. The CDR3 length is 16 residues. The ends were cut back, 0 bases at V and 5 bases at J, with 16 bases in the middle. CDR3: CASSQDRGGLGETQYF. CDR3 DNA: TGCGCCAGCAGCCAAGATCGCGGGGGCCTTGGGGAGACCCAGTACTTC.

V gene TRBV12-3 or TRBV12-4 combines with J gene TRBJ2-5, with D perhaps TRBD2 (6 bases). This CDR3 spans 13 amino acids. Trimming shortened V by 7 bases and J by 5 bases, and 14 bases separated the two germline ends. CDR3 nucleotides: TGTGCCAGCACCCCCTTACGGGGGGAGACCCAGTACTTC. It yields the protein CASTPLRGETQYF.

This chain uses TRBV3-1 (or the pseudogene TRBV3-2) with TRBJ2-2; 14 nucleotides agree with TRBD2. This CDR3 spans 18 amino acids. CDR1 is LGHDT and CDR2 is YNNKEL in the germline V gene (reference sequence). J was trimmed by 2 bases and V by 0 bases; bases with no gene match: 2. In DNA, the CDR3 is TGTGCCAGCAGCCAAGAAGGACTAGCGGGGGGTAACACCGGGGAGCTGTTTTTT. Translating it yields CASSQEGLAGGNTGELFF.

The CDR3 here is CASSESRTGGAPLHF. In nucleotides, the CDR3 is TGTGCCAGCAGTGAATCGCGGACAGGGGGTGCACCCCTCCACTTT. This chain joins TRBV25-1 and TRBJ1-6, with TRBD1 matching over 10 bases. V shed 1 base, J shed 11 bases, and the junction held 5 bases outside the gene matches. CDR1 and CDR2 from the germline V gene are MGHDK and SYGVNS. This CDR3 comprises 15 residues.

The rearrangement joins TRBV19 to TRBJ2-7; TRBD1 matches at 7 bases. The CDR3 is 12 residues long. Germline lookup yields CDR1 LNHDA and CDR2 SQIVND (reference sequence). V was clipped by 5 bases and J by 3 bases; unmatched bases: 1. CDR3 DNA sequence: TGTGCCAGTAGTGACAGGGTCTACGAGCAGTACTTC. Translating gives CASSDRVYEQYF.

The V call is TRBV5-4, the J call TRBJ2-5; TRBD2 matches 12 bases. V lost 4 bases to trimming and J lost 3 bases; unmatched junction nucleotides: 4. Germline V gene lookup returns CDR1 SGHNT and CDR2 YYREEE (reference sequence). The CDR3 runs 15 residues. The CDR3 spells CASSHPSGGEETQYF. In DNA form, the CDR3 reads TGTGCCAGCAGCCACCCTAGCGGGGGGGAAGAGACCCAGTACTTC.

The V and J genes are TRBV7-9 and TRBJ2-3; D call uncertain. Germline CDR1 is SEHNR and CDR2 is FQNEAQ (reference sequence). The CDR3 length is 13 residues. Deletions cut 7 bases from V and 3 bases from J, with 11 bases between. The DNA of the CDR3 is TGTGCCAGCATCCCCCTCTATACAGATACGCAGTATTTT. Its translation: CASIPLYTDTQYF. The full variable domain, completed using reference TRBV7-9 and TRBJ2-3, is DTGVSQNPRHKITKRGQNVTFRCDPISEHNRLYWYRQTLGQGPEFLTYFQNEAQLEKSRLLSDRFSAERPKGSFSTLEIQRTEQGDSAMYLCASIPLYTDTQYFGPGTRLTVL.

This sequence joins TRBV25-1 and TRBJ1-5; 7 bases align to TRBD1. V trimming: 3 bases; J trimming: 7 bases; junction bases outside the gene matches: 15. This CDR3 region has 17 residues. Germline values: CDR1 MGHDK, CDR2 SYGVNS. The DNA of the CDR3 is TGTGCCAGCAGTGAGTTGGGGGCAGGGGGAAGGTCCCAGCCCCAGCATTTT. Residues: CASSELGAGGRSQPQHF. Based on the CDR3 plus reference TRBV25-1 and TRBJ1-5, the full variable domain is EADIYQTPRYLVIGTGKKITLECSQTMGHDKMYWYQQDPGMELHLIHYSYGVNSTEKGDLSSESTVSRIRTEHFPLTLESARPSHTSQYLCASSELGAGGRSQPQHFGDGTRLSIL.

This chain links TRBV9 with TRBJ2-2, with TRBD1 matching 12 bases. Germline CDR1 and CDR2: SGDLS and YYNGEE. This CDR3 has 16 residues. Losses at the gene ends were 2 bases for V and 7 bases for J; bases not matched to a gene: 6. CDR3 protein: CASSVSGQGANGELFF. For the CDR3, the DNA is TGTGCCAGCAGCGTGTCGGGACAGGGGGCTAACGGGGAGCTGTTTTTT.

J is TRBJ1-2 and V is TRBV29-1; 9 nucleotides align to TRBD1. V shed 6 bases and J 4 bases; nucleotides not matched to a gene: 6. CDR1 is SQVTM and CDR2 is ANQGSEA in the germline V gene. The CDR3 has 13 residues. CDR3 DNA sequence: TGCAGCGTAGCTAGGACAGGGGCCTATGGCTACACCTTC. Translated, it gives CSVARTGAYGYTF.

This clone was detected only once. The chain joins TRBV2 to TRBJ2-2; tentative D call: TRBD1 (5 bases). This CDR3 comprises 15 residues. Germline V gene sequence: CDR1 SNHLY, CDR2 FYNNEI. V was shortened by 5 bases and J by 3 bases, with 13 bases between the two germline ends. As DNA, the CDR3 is TGTGCCAGCAGTTCCTCAGGGCCCCACACCGGGGAGCTGTTTTTT. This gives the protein CASSSSGPHTGELFF.

CDR3 in amino acids: CASSLDQGSGNEQFF. CDR3 nucleotide sequence: TGTGCCAGCAGCTTAGACCAGGGATCTGGCAATGAGCAGTTCTTC. V and J are TRBV7-2 and TRBJ2-1; tentatively, D is TRBD1 (5 bases). Germline CDR1 reads SGHTA; CDR2 reads FQGNSA. Trimming removed 1 base at V and 6 bases at J, with 13 bases between. This CDR3 is 15 amino acids long. The full variable domain, in which reference TRBV7-2 and TRBJ2-1 provide the parts outside the CDR3, is GAGVSQSPSNKVTEKGKDVELRCDPISGHTALYWYRQSLGQGLEFLIYFQGNSAPDKSGLPSDRFSAERTGGSVSTLTIQRTQQEDSAVYLCASSLDQGSGNEQFFGPGTRLTVL.

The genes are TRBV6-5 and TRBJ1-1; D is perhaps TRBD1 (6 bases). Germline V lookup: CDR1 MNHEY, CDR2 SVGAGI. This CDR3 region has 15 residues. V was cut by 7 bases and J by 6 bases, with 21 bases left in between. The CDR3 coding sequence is TGTGCCAGCAAGCTAACAGGGACATCGCCGGCTGAAGCTTTCTTT. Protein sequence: CASKLTGTSPAEAFF.

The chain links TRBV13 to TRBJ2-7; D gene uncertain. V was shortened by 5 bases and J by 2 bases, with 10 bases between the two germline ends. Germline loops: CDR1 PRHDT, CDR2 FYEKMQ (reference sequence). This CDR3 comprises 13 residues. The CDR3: CASSPNTPYEQYF. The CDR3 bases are TGTGCCAGCAGCCCAAACACGCCCTACGAGCAGTACTTC.